These T cell receptor beta chains were read from a single sample in a study of shared clonotypes between healthy human individuals. The table came from immunoSEQ multiplex PCR; TCRdb's copy has only in-frame clones and leaves some out. The sample shows about 2.4 million clones, 80% to 95% of them seen only once. Source material: naive CD4+ T cells from PBMCs. The source is a man between 18 and 29 years old in good health. Some clones in this sample may be carry-over from other donors' samples. Each CDR3 is given with its conserved first and last residue. The order of the fields is clone size, D gene, J gene, V gene, CDR3 protein, CDR3 DNA. The D gene is left open where the match is weak. A row's size may be missing; if present it is once, few, many or a size class.

size: -
D: -
J: TRBJ1-1
V: TRBV7-9
CDR3: CASSLGGATEAFF
DNA: TGTGCCAGCAGCTTAGGGGGGGCTACTGAAGCTTTCTTT

size: -
D: -
J: TRBJ2-7
V: TRBV18
CDR3: CASSQGHSSSYEQYF
DNA: TGTGCCAGCTCCCAGGGACACTCAAGCTCCTACGAGCAGTACTTC

size: -
D: -
J: TRBJ1-5
V: TRBV27
CDR3: CASSSSAGDRGPQHF
DNA: TGTGCCAGCAGTTCCTCAGCAGGGGATCGAGGGCCCCAGCATTTT

size: -
D: -
J: TRBJ1-3
V: TRBV5-6
CDR3: CASSLRRWRRGSGNTIYF
DNA: TGTGCCAGCAGCTTGAGGAGGTGGAGGAGGGGCTCGGGAAACACCATATATTTT

size: -
D: -
J: TRBJ1-1
V: TRBV28
CDR3: CASSLQHPGGTEAFF
DNA: TGTGCCAGCAGTTTGCAGCACCCTGGGGGGACTGAAGCTTTCTTT

size: -
D: -
J: TRBJ1-5
V: TRBV27
CDR3: CASSRGNQPQHF
DNA: TGTGCCAGCAGTCGGGGGAATCAGCCCCAGCATTTT

size: -
D: -
J: TRBJ2-3
V: TRBV10-2
CDR3: CASSDGFDTQYF
DNA: TGCGCCAGCAGTGACGGATTTGATACGCAGTATTTT

size: -
D: -
J: TRBJ1-4
V: TRBV30
CDR3: CAWSVSLGEKLFF
DNA: TGTGCCTGGAGTGTTTCATTGGGTGAAAAACTGTTTTTT

size: -
D: -
J: TRBJ1-6
V: TRBV18
CDR3: CASSPQRESSYNSPLHF
DNA: TGTGCCAGCTCACCCCAACGAGAGAGCTCCTATAATTCACCCCTCCACTTT

size: -
D: TRBD1
J: TRBJ1-2
V: TRBV28
CDR3: CASSLDRETNGYTF
DNA: TGTGCCAGCAGTCTCGACAGGGAGACTAATGGCTACACCTTC

size: once
D: TRBD2
J: TRBJ2-1
V: TRBV28
CDR3: CASSNLAGGTYNEQFF
DNA: TGTGCCAGCAGCAACCTAGCGGGAGGAACCTACAATGAGCAGTTCTTC

size: -
D: TRBD1
J: TRBJ2-2
V: TRBV6-1
CDR3: CASRGTGNTGELFF
DNA: TGTGCCAGCAGGGGGACAGGGAACACCGGGGAGCTGTTTTTT

size: -
D: TRBD2
J: TRBJ2-4
V: TRBV28
CDR3: CASSTSGKLAKNIQYF
DNA: TGTGCCAGCAGTACTAGCGGGAAATTGGCCAAAAACATTCAGTACTTC

size: -
D: -
J: TRBJ2-7
V: TRBV5-1
CDR3: CASSRSSAGEQYF
DNA: TGCGCCAGCAGCAGGTCCAGCGCGGGCGAGCAGTACTTC

size: once
D: TRBD2
J: TRBJ2-1
V: TRBV15
CDR3: CATSGSSGSYNEQFF
DNA: TGTGCCACCAGCGGATCTAGCGGCTCCTACAATGAGCAGTTCTTC

size: -
D: TRBD1
J: TRBJ1-2
V: TRBV28
CDR3: CASSRAPGGTNYGYTF
DNA: TGTGCCAGCAGCCGCGCTCCAGGGGGAACCAACTATGGCTACACCTTC

size: -
D: TRBD1
J: TRBJ1-1
V: TRBV10-3
CDR3: CAISVRDMGQGAFTEAFF
DNA: TGTGCCATCAGTGTTCGGGATATGGGGCAGGGGGCTTTCACTGAAGCTTTCTTT

size: -
D: TRBD2
J: TRBJ2-7
V: TRBV4-2
CDR3: CASSQDPLRKVAGEQYF
DNA: TGTGCCAGCAGCCAAGACCCACTTCGCAAGGTAGCGGGAGAGCAGTACTTC

size: -
D: TRBD2
J: TRBJ2-4
V: TRBV7-9
CDR3: CASSRLAEGNIQYF
DNA: TGTGCCAGCAGCAGACTAGCGGAAGGAAACATTCAGTACTTC

size: -
D: TRBD1
J: TRBJ1-5
V: TRBV6-5
CDR3: CASSGTGGGPQHF
DNA: TGTGCCAGCAGTGGGACAGGGGGCGGTCCCCAGCATTTT

size: -
D: TRBD1
J: TRBJ1-1
V: TRBV11-2
CDR3: CASSSYWDSLNTEAFF
DNA: TGTGCCAGCAGCTCATACTGGGACAGCTTGAACACTGAAGCTTTCTTT

size: once
D: -
J: TRBJ2-3
V: TRBV29-1
CDR3: CSVRDRAYTDTQYF
DNA: TGCAGCGTGCGGGACAGAGCGTACACAGATACGCAGTATTTT

size: -
D: -
J: TRBJ2-7
V: TRBV27
CDR3: CASSYGGGRGPNTSYEQYF
DNA: TGTGCCAGCAGCTATGGGGGGGGCAGGGGTCCCAACACCTCCTACGAGCAGTACTTC

size: -
D: TRBD1
J: TRBJ2-7
V: TRBV19
CDR3: CASSDPGQSLSEQYF
DNA: TGTGCCAGTAGTGACCCGGGACAGTCCCTTTCCGAGCAGTACTTC

size: -
D: -
J: TRBJ1-2
V: TRBV27
CDR3: CASSLAVGGGYTF
DNA: TGTGCCAGCAGTTTGGCAGTGGGAGGTGGCTACACCTTC

size: -
D: -
J: TRBJ2-1
V: TRBV9
CDR3: CASSVASVGNEQFF
DNA: TGTGCCAGCAGCGTAGCTTCTGTCGGCAATGAGCAGTTCTTC

size: -
D: TRBD1
J: TRBJ1-2
V: TRBV5-1
CDR3: CASSLGLQGARIGYTF
DNA: TGCGCCAGCAGCTTGGGCCTACAGGGGGCAAGAATCGGCTACACCTTC

size: -
D: -
J: TRBJ1-6
V: TRBV5-1
CDR3: CATKSTVNNSPLHF
DNA: TGCGCCACCAAGTCGACAGTGAATAATTCACCCCTCCACTTT

size: -
D: -
J: TRBJ1-1
V: TRBV5-1
CDR3: CASSLLSGGNEAFF
DNA: TGCGCCAGCAGCTTGCTTTCTGGGGGCAATGAAGCTTTCTTT

size: -
D: TRBD1
J: TRBJ1-2
V: TRBV5-6
CDR3: CASSLRTGSYGYTF
DNA: TGTGCCAGCAGCTTAAGGACAGGCTCCTATGGCTACACCTTC

size: -
D: -
J: TRBJ1-1
V: TRBV21-1
CDR3: CASRRTGEAFF
DNA: TGTGCCAGCAGGCGGACGGGTGAAGCTTTCTTT

size: -
D: -
J: TRBJ2-7
V: TRBV11-2
CDR3: CASSLSLEVPYEQYF
DNA: TGTGCCAGCAGCTTGTCGTTGGAGGTCCCCTACGAGCAGTACTTC

size: once
D: TRBD1
J: TRBJ1-1
V: TRBV19
CDR3: CASNPPGDRNTEAFF
DNA: TGTGCCAGTAATCCCCCTGGGGACAGGAACACTGAAGCTTTCTTT

size: -
D: TRBD2
J: TRBJ2-7
V: TRBV6-6
CDR3: CASRYYRDGAGEQYF
DNA: TGTGCCAGCAGGTACTATAGGGACGGAGCGGGGGAGCAGTACTTC

size: -
D: TRBD2
J: TRBJ2-3
V: TRBV4-2
CDR3: CASSQVRTRGTDTQYF
DNA: TGTGCCAGCAGCCAAGTTAGGACTAGAGGCACAGATACGCAGTATTTT

size: -
D: TRBD2
J: TRBJ2-1
V: TRBV7-3
CDR3: CASSLELASYNGQFF
DNA: TGTGCCAGCAGCTTAGAACTAGCGAGCTACAATGGGCAGTTCTTC

size: -
D: TRBD1
J: TRBJ2-6
V: TRBV6-5
CDR3: CASRVQGSGANVLTF
DNA: TGTGCCAGCAGGGTACAGGGGTCTGGGGCCAACGTCCTGACTTTC

size: once
D: TRBD2
J: TRBJ2-7
V: TRBV5-4
CDR3: CASSFGTSGSWAYEQYF
DNA: TGTGCCAGCAGCTTCGGGACTAGCGGGAGTTGGGCCTACGAGCAGTACTTC

size: -
D: TRBD1
J: TRBJ1-4
V: TRBV19
CDR3: CASSTDRVSEKLFF
DNA: TGTGCCAGTAGTACAGACAGGGTATCCGAAAAACTGTTTTTT

size: -
D: TRBD2
J: TRBJ2-1
V: TRBV27
CDR3: CASSLRGTSGKNEQFF
DNA: TGTGCCAGCAGCCTACGCGGGACTAGCGGGAAAAATGAGCAGTTCTTC

size: -
D: -
J: TRBJ2-7
V: TRBV5-1
CDR3: CASSSLGGGSSYEQYF
DNA: TGCGCCAGCAGCTCACTCGGAGGGGGCTCCTCCTACGAGCAGTACTTC

size: -
D: -
J: TRBJ1-5
V: TRBV25-1
CDR3: CASSPMSGNQPQHF
DNA: TGTGCCAGCAGTCCAATGTCAGGGAATCAGCCCCAGCATTTT

size: -
D: -
J: TRBJ2-2
V: TRBV28
CDR3: CASVRSNTGELFF
DNA: TGTGCCAGCGTGCGCAGTAACACCGGGGAGCTGTTTTTT

size: -
D: -
J: TRBJ2-3
V: TRBV7-8
CDR3: CASSTKLQGDTDTQYF
DNA: TGTGCCAGCAGCACAAAATTACAGGGAGACACAGATACGCAGTATTTT

size: -
D: -
J: TRBJ2-5
V: TRBV5-1
CDR3: CASSLKGHYQETQYF
DNA: TGCGCCAGCAGCCTTAAGGGACACTACCAAGAGACCCAGTACTTC

size: -
D: TRBD2
J: TRBJ2-7
V: TRBV5-4
CDR3: CASSLAAGGGYEQYF
DNA: TGTGCCAGCAGCTTGGCAGCGGGGGGTGGCTACGAGCAGTACTTC

size: -
D: -
J: TRBJ1-1
V: TRBV7-2
CDR3: CASGDRTLRTEAFF
DNA: TGTGCCAGCGGAGACAGGACGCTAAGGACTGAAGCTTTCTTT

size: -
D: -
J: TRBJ1-3
V: TRBV4-3
CDR3: CASSPGLGGGNTIYF
DNA: TGCGCCAGCAGCCCGGGTCTTGGGGGGGGAAACACCATATATTTT

size: -
D: -
J: TRBJ2-3
V: TRBV14
CDR3: CASSGRQSTDTQYF
DNA: TGTGCCAGCAGCGGGCGGCAAAGCACAGATACGCAGTATTTT

size: -
D: -
J: TRBJ1-3
V: TRBV28
CDR3: CASRSGGNTIYF
DNA: TGTGCCAGCAGGTCGGGTGGAAACACCATATATTTT

size: -
D: TRBD2
J: TRBJ2-7
V: TRBV6-1
CDR3: CASSELAGGWAYEQYF
DNA: TGTGCCAGCAGTGAACTAGCGGGAGGTTGGGCCTACGAGCAGTACTTC

size: -
D: -
J: TRBJ2-7
V: TRBV6-1
CDR3: CASSEAGAGSSYEQYF
DNA: TGTGCCAGCAGTGAAGCAGGGGCGGGAAGCTCCTACGAGCAGTACTTC

size: -
D: -
J: TRBJ2-2
V: TRBV6-5
CDR3: CASSYNTGELFF
DNA: TGTGCCAGCAGCTACAACACCGGGGAGCTGTTTTTT

size: -
D: TRBD1
J: TRBJ1-2
V: TRBV5-4
CDR3: CASSSQDRGFYGYTF
DNA: TGTGCCAGCAGCTCCCAGGACAGGGGGTTTTATGGCTACACCTTC

size: -
D: TRBD1
J: TRBJ2-7
V: TRBV5-4
CDR3: CASSRDRGTYEQYF
DNA: TGTGCCAGCAGCCGGGACAGGGGAACCTACGAGCAGTACTTC

size: -
D: -
J: TRBJ1-5
V: TRBV19
CDR3: CASSTDARRYSNQPQHF
DNA: TGTGCCAGTAGTACTGATGCACGGAGGTATAGCAATCAGCCCCAGCATTTT

size: -
D: TRBD2
J: TRBJ2-3
V: TRBV5-1
CDR3: CASHKREGADTQYF
DNA: TGCGCCAGCCACAAGCGGGAGGGGGCAGATACGCAGTATTTT

size: -
D: -
J: TRBJ1-3
V: TRBV5-8
CDR3: CASSFRGFGNTIYF
DNA: TGTGCCAGCAGCTTTCGCGGGTTTGGAAACACCATATATTTT

size: -
D: -
J: TRBJ2-7
V: TRBV20-1
CDR3: CSARDFPSQYF
DNA: TGCAGTGCTAGAGACTTTCCGTCTCAGTACTTC